These T cell receptor beta chains were read from a single sample in a study of cytomegalovirus exposure and HLA in healthy donors. The assay was immunoSEQ multiplex PCR, and TCRdb's table has in-frame clones only and misses some. The repertoire holds 40,000 to 55,000 clones, 65% to 80% seen once, with roughly 6.5% in the top ten. Sequencing input: PBMCs. The receptor set was obtained from a man aged 25-40 years in good health and CMV-seronegative. The conserved cysteine and the conserved F or W are not part of the CDR3 here.

cdr3_aa: ASSPESGRGLFGYT; v_call: TRBV18; j_call: TRBJ1-2
cdr3_aa: AYRDRGDYGYT; v_call: TRBV30; j_call: TRBJ1-2
cdr3_aa: ATAPGLSGSYEQY; v_call: TRBV2; j_call: TRBJ2-7
cdr3_aa: ASSGGIEAF; v_call: TRBV2; j_call: TRBJ1-1
cdr3_aa: ASTDRALNYGYT; v_call: TRBV19; j_call: TRBJ1-2
cdr3_aa: ASSLAGSFTEKLF; v_call: TRBV11-2; j_call: TRBJ1-4
cdr3_aa: ASRTGTGGDEQY; v_call: TRBV6-6; j_call: TRBJ2-7
cdr3_aa: ASSQVQGYNQPQH; v_call: TRBV4-1; j_call: TRBJ1-5
cdr3_aa: ASSESWRADTDTQY; v_call: TRBV6-4; j_call: TRBJ2-3
cdr3_aa: ASRFYPPHRETQY; v_call: TRBV12-2; j_call: TRBJ2-5
cdr3_aa: ASSTGQGNEQF; v_call: TRBV2; j_call: TRBJ2-1
cdr3_aa: ASSDGQGTANEKLF; v_call: TRBV2; j_call: TRBJ1-4
cdr3_aa: ASSAALGVGELF; v_call: TRBV6-8; j_call: TRBJ2-2
cdr3_aa: ASSLAVSDTQY; v_call: TRBV5-1; j_call: TRBJ2-3
cdr3_aa: ASSLESPSEGYT; v_call: TRBV5-1; j_call: TRBJ1-2